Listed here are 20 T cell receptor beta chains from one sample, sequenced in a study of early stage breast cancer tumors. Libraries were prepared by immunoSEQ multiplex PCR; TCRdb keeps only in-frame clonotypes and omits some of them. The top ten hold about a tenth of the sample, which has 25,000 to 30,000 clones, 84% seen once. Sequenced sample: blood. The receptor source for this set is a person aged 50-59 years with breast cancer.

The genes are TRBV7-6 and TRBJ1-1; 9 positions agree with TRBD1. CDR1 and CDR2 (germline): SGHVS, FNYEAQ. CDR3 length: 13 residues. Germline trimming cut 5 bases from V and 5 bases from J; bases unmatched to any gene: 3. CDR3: CASSTTGGTEAFF. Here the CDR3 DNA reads TGTGCCAGCAGCACGACAGGGGGAACTGAAGCTTTCTTT.

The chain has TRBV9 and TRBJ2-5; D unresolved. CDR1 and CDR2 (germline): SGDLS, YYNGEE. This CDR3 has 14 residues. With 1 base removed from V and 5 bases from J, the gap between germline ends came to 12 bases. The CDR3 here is CASSVTPRPETQYF. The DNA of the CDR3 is TGTGCCAGCAGCGTAACACCGCGACCCGAGACCCAGTACTTC.

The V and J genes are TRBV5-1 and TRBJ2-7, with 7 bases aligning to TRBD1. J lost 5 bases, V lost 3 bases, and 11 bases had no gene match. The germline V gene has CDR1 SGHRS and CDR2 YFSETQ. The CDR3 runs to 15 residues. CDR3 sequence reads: CASSSDTGAVDEQYF. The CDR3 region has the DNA TGCGCCAGCAGCTCTGACACAGGGGCCGTGGACGAGCAGTACTTC.

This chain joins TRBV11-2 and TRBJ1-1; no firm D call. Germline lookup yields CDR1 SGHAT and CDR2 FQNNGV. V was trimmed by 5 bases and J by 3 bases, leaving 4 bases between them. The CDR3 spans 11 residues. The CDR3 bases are TGTGCCAGCAGCCTCTACACTGAAGCTTTCTTT. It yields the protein CASSLYTEAFF.

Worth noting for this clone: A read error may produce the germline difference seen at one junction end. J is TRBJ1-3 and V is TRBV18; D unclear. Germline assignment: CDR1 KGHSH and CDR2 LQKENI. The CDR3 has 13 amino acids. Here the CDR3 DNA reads TGTGCCAGCTCCCCACCTTCTGGAAACACCATATATTTT. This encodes CASSPPSGNTIYF.

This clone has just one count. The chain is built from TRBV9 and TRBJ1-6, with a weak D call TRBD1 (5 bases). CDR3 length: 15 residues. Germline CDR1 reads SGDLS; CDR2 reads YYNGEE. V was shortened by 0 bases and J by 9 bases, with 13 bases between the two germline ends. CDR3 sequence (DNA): TGTGCCAGCAGCGTAGTGGGGGGGGATGGTTCACCCCTCCACTTT. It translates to CASSVVGGDGSPLHF.

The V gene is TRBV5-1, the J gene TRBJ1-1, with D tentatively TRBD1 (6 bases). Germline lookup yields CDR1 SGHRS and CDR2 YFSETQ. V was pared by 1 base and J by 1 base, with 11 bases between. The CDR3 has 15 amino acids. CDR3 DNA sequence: TGCGCCAGCAGCTTGAGTGGGACACCGAACACTGAAGCTTTCTTT. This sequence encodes CASSLSGTPNTEAFF.

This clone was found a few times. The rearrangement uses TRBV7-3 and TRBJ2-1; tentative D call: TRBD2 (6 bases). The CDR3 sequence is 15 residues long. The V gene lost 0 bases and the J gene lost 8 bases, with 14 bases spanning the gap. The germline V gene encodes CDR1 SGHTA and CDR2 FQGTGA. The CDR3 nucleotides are TGTGCCAGCAGCTTAACCCCGGGGGTCACAGATGAGCAGTTCTTC. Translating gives CASSLTPGVTDEQFF.

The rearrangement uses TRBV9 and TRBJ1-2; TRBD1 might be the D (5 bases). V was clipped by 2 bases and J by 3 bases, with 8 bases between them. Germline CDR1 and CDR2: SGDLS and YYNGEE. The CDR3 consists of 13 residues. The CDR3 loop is CASSVRVDYGYTF. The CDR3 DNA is TGTGCCAGCAGCGTCAGGGTCGACTATGGCTACACCTTC.

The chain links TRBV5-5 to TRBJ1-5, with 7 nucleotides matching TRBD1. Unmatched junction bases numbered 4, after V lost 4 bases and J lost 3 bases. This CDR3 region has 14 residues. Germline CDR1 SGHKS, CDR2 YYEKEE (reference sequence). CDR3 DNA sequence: TGTGCCAGCAGCCCCGGGACAGACAATCAGCCCCAGCATTTT. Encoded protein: CASSPGTDNQPQHF.

CDR3 region: CATRGLSSGANVLTF. The CDR3 nucleotides are TGTGCCACCAGAGGCCTTAGCTCTGGGGCCAACGTCCTGACTTTC. The V gene is TRBV15, the J gene TRBJ2-6; D not certain. Per germline, CDR1 LNHNV and CDR2 YYDKDF (reference sequence). Trimming removed 6 bases at V and 0 bases at J, with 9 bases between. This CDR3 spans 15 amino acids. The whole variable domain, filled in from reference TRBV15 and TRBJ2-6, reads DAMVIQNPRYQVTQFGKPVTLSCSQTLNHNVMYWYQQKSSQAPKLLFHYYDKDFNNEADTPDNFQSRRPNTSFCFLDIRSPGLGDTAMYLCATRGLSSGANVLTFGAGSRLTVL.

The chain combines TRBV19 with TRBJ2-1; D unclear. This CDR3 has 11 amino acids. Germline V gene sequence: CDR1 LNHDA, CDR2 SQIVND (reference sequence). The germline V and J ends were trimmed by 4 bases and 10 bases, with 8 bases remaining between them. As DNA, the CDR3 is TGTGCCAGTAGTACCGTAGGCGAGCAGTTCTTC. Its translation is CASSTVGEQFF. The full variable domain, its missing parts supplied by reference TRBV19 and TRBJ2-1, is DGGITQSPKYLFRKEGQNVTLSCEQNLNHDAMYWYRQDPGQGLRLIYYSQIVNDFQKGDIAEGYSVSREKKESFPLTVTSAQKNPTAFYLCASSTVGEQFFGPGTRLTVL.

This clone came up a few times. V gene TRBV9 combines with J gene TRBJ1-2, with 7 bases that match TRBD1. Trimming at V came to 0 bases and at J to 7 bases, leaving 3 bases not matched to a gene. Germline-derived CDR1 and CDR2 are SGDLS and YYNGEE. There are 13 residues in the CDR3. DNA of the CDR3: TGTGCCAGCAGCGTAGGGACAGGTGGTGGCTACACCTTC. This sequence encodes CASSVGTGGGYTF.

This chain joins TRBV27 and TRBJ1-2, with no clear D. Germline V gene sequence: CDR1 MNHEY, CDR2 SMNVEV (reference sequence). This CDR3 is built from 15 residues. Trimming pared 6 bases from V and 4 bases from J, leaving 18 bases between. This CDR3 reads CASRLGSFLGYGYTF. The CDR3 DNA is TGTGCCAGCAGACTAGGGAGCTTCTTGGGCTATGGCTACACCTTC.

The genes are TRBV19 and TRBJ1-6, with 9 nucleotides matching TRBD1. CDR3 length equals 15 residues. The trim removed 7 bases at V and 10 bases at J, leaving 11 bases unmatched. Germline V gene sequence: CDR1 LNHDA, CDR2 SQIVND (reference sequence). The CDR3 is CASTQLGQGRSPLHF. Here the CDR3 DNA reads TGTGCCAGTACCCAACTGGGACAGGGACGGTCACCCCTCCACTTT. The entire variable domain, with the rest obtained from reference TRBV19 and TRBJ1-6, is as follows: DGGITQSPKYLFRKEGQNVTLSCEQNLNHDAMYWYRQDPGQGLRLIYYSQIVNDFQKGDIAEGYSVSREKKESFPLTVTSAQKNPTAFYLCASTQLGQGRSPLHFGNGTRLTVT.

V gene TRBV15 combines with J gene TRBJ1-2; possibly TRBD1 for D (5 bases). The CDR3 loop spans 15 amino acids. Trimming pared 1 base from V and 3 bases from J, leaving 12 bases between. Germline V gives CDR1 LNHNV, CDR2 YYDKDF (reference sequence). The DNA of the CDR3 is TGTGCCACCAGCAGAGGCCAGGCAGGGCACTATGGCTACACCTTC. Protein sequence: CATSRGQAGHYGYTF.

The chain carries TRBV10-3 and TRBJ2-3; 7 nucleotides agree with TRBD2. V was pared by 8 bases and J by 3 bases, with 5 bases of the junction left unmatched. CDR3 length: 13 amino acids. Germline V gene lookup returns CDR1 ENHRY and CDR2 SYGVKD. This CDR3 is CAIGGGWTDTQYF. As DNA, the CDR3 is TGTGCCATCGGGGGGGGATGGACAGATACGCAGTATTTT.

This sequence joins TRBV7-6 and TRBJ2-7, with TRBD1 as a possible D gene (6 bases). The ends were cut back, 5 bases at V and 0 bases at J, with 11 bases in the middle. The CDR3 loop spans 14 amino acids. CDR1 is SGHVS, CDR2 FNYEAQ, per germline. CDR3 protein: CASSAGTPSYEQYF. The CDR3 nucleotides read TGTGCCAGCAGCGCCGGGACACCCTCCTACGAGCAGTACTTC.

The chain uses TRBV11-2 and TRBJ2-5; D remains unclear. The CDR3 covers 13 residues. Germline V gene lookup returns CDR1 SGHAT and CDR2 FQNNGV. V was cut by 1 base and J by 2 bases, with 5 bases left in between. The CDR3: CASSLGHQETQYF. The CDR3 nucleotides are TGTGCCAGCAGCTTAGGACATCAAGAGACCCAGTACTTC.

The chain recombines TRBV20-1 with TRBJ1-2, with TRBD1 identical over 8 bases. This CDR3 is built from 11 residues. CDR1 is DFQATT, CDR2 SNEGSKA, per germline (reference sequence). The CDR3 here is CSGNRGYGYTF. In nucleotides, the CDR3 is TGCAGCGGTAACAGGGGGTATGGCTACACCTTC.